The clone carrying this T cell receptor beta chain was seen ten or more times. Time point in this sample: blood at routine non-recurrence follow-up after resection. Germline trimming cut 3 bases from V and 7 bases from J; bases unmatched to any gene: 8. From germline, CDR1 is SGHTA and CDR2 FQGNSA. The CDR3 has 15 amino acids. This entry belongs to a study of spatial heterogeneity in lung cancer. MiXCR, applied by TCRdb to the 5' RACE reads, yields one record per CDR3 protein. The sample lists approximately 16,000 distinct CDR3 sequences; around 5.9% were seen once. Specimen: PBMCs, collected at follow-up. The V and J genes are TRBV7-2 and TRBJ2-1; 8 bases line up with TRBD2. The receptor comes from a male donor with early-stage non-small cell lung cancer. The CDR3 is CASSLQSGSGNEQFF. The CDR3 nucleotides read TGTGCCAGCAGCTTGCAAAGCGGGAGTGGTAATGAGCAGTTCTTC.